The clone carrying this T cell receptor (beta chain) has a handful of counts. This entry belongs to a study of shared T cell receptors in the human thymus. Some clones are missing from TCRdb's copy, which holds only in-frame ones; the method was immunoSEQ multiplex PCR. This table holds approximately 490,000 clones, 75% to 85% found once. The same data also went into a second study, on human thymus T cells. That investigation notes: Repertoires sampled from thymus and blood appeared biased in V and J gene usage. Thymic TCR repertoires of unrelated people reportedly overlapped highly.

The sequence derives from a boy less than two years old with a congenital heart defect. Sample: thymocytes.

The CDR3 coding sequence is TGTGCCAGCAGCCAAGGTGAACCCCCCGGGAACACTGAAGCTTTCTTT. This codes for CASSQGEPPGNTEAFF. V usage is TRBV4-2 and J usage is TRBJ1-1; D is undetermined. CDR3 length: 16 amino acids. In germline, CDR1 is LGHNA, CDR2 YNFKEQ. V shed 1 base and J shed 1 base, with 13 bases lying between them.